This note documents a single T cell receptor (beta chain) sequence. These data originate in a study of blood T cell repertoires in COVID-19. Study information: Sites across the United States, Italy and Spain contributed samples from acute and convalescent COVID-19. From T cells, B-cell-depleted T cells, or PBMCs came the material, which was cDNA or gDNA.

TCRdb's table, derived via immunoSEQ multiplex PCR, lists solely in-frame clones and lacks some. In the table there are fewer than 250,000 clones, roughly 90% of which are singletons. Trimming cost V 7 bases and J 6 bases; bases outside gene matches: 7. CDR3 length equals 12 residues. Germline lookup yields CDR1 SQVTM and CDR2 ANQGSEA. This rearrangement joins TRBV29-1 to TRBJ1-2; 8 nucleotides align to TRBD1. The sequence came from a woman aged 40 to 49 with acute or convalescent COVID-19. Sequenced input: peripheral blood. The DNA for the CDR3 is TGCAGCGGGACCGGGACAGGTGATGGCTACACCTTC. It is translated as CSGTGTGDGYTF.